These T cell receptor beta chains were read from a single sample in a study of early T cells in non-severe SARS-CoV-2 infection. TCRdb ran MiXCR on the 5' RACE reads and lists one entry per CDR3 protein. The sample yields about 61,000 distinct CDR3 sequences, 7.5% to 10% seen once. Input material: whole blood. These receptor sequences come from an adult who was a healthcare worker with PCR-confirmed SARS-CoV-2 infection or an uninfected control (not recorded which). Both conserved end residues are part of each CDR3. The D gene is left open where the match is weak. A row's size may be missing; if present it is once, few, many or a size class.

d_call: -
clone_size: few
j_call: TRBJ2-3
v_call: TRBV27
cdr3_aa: CASSLGGRTDTQYF
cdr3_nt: TGTGCCAGCAGTTTAGGCGGCCGCACAGATACGCAGTATTTT

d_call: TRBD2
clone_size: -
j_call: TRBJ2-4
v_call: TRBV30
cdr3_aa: CAWASGGLAKNIQYF
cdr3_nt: TGTGCCTGGGCCAGCGGGGGATTAGCCAAAAACATTCAGTACTTC

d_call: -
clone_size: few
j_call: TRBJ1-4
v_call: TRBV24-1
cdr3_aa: CATSDGGWNEKLFF
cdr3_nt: TGTGCCACCAGTGATGGGGGGTGGAATGAAAAACTGTTTTTT

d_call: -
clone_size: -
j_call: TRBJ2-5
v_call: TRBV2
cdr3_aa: CASSVLQGETQYF
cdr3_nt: TGTGCCAGCAGCGTGTTACAGGGAGAGACCCAGTACTTC

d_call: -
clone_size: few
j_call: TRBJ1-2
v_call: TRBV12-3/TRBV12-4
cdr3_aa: CASRQAAYGYTF
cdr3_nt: TGTGCCAGCAGACAGGCCGCCTATGGCTACACCTTC

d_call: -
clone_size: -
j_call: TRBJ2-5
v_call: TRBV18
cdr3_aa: CASSTTQETQYF
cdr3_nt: TGTGCCAGCTCAACGACGCAAGAGACCCAGTACTTC

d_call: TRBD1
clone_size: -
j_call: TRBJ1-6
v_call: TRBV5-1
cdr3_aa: CASSKGQGNSPLHF
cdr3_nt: TGCGCCAGCAGCAAGGGACAGGGGAATTCACCCCTCCACTTT

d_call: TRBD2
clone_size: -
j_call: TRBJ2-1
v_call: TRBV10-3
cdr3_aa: CAISRSGGANEQFF
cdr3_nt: TGTGCCATCAGTCGTAGCGGGGGGGCAAATGAGCAGTTCTTC

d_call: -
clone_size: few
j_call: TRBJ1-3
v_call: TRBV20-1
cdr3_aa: CSASRPGHPGNTIYF
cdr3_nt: TGCAGTGCTTCCCGGCCGGGACACCCTGGAAACACCATATATTTT

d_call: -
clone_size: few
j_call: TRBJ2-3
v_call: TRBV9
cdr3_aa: CASSVNPVTSTDTQYF
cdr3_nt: TGTGCCAGCAGCGTAAATCCGGTCACTAGCACAGATACGCAGTATTTT

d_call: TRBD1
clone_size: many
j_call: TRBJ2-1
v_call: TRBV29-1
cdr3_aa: CSVDPGTGSMDEQFF
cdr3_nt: TGCAGCGTGGATCCCGGGACAGGGAGTATGGATGAGCAGTTCTTC

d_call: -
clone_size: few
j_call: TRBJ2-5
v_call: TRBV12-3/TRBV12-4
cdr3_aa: CASSTGAGETQYF
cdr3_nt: TGTGCCAGCAGCACGGGTGCCGGGGAGACCCAGTACTTC

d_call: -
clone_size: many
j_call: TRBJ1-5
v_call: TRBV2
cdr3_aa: CASRPTQVGNQPQHF
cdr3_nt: TGTGCCAGCAGACCTACCCAAGTTGGCAATCAGCCCCAGCATTTT

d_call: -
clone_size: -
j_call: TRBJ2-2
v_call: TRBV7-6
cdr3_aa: CASSRAGAEDGELFF
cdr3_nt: TGTGCCAGCAGCCGGGCGGGGGCAGAGGACGGGGAGCTGTTTTTT

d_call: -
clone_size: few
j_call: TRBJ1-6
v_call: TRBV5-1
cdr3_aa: CASSTGFTSPSPLHF
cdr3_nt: TGCGCCAGCAGCACGGGTTTCACCTCGCCTTCACCCCTCCACTTT

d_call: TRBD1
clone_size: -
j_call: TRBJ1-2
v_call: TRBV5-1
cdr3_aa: CASSAGQGLGGYTF
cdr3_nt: TGCGCCAGCAGCGCGGGACAGGGTCTAGGTGGCTACACCTTC

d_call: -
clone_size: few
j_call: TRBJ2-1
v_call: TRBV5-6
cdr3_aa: CASSLGRGTPNEQFF
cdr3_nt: TGTGCCAGCAGCTTGGGACGCGGGACCCCCAATGAGCAGTTCTTC

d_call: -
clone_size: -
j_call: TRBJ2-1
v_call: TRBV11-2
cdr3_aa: CASSLGSLRKLGPTYNEQFF
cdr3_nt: TGTGCCAGCAGCTTAGGGAGCCTTAGAAAACTAGGGCCTACCTACAATGAGCAGTTCTTC

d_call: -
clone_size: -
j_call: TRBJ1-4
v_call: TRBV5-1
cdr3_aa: CASSLGERNEKLFF
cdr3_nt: TGCGCCAGCAGCTTGGGGGAGAGGAATGAAAAACTGTTTTTT

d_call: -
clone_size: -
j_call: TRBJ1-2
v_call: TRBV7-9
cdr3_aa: CASSSRDGRYGYTF
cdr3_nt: TGTGCCAGCAGCTCCCGTGACGGGAGGTATGGCTACACCTTC

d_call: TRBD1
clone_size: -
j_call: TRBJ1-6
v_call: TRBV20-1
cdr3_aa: CSARDPGQGRNSPLHF
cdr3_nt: TGCAGTGCTAGAGACCCGGGACAGGGCCGTAATTCACCCCTCCACTTT

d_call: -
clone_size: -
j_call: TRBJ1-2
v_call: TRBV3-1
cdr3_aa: CASSQSNYGYTF
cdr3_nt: TGTGCCAGCAGCCAATCCAACTATGGCTACACCTTC

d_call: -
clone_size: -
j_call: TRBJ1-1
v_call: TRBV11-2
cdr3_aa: CASSLAGTNTEAFF
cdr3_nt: TGTGCCAGCAGCTTAGCAGGGACGAACACTGAAGCTTTCTTT

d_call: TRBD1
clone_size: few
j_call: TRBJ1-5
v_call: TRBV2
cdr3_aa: CASSDQGGGNQPQHF
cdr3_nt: TGTGCCAGCAGTGATCAGGGGGGCGGCAATCAGCCCCAGCATTTT

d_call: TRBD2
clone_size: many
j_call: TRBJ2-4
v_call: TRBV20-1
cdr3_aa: CSARGLAGGPVKNIQYF
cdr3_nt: TGCAGTGCTAGAGGCCTAGCGGGGGGGCCGGTCAAAAACATTCAGTACTTC

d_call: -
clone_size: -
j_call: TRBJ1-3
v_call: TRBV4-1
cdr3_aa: CASSQPVGQIGGNTIYF
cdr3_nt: TGCGCCAGCAGCCAACCAGTCGGACAGATCGGAGGAAACACCATATATTTT

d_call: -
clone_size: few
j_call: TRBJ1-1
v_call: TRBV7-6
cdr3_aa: CASSFLGGVNTEAFF
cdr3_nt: TGTGCCAGCAGTTTTCTGGGGGGAGTGAACACTGAAGCTTTCTTT

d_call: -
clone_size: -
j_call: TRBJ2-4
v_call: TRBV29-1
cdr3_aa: CSSVERAKNIQYF
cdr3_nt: TGCAGCTCCGTGGAGAGAGCCAAAAACATTCAGTACTTC

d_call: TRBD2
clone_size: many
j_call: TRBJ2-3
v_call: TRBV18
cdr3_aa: CASSPDRTSGTDTQYF
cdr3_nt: TGTGCCAGCTCACCAGATCGGACTAGCGGTACAGATACGCAGTATTTT

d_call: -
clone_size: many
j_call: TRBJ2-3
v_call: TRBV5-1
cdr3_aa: CASKGGYTDTQYF
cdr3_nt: TGCGCCAGCAAGGGAGGATACACAGATACGCAGTATTTT

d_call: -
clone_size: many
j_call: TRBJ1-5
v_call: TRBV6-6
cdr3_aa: CASTWEGQPQHF
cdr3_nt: TGTGCCAGCACCTGGGAGGGGCAGCCCCAGCATTTT

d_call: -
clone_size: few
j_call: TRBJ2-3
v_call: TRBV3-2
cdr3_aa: CASSQVLSQGGTDTQYF
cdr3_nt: TGTGCCAGCAGCCAAGTGCTTTCGCAGGGGGGCACAGATACGCAGTATTTT

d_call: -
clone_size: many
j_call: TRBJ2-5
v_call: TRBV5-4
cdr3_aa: CASAGPQETQYF
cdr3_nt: TGTGCCAGCGCGGGACCGCAAGAGACCCAGTACTTC

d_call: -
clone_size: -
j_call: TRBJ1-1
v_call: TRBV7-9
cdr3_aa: CASSFGDTEAFF
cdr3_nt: TGTGCCAGCAGCTTTGGAGACACTGAAGCTTTCTTT

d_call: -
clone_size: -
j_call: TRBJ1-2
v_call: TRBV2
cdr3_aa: CASRPGTRGPNSAQIF
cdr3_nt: TGTGCCAGCAGACCCGGGACAAGGGGTCCCAATTCCGCTCAGATCTTC

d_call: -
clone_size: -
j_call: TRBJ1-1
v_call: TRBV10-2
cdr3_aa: CASSLTRNTEAFF
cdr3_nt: TGCGCCAGCAGTTTAACACGAAACACTGAAGCTTTCTTT

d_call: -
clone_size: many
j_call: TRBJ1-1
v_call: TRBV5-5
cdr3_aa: CASSPRATEAFF
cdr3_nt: TGTGCCAGCAGTCCGCGTGCCACTGAAGCTTTCTTT

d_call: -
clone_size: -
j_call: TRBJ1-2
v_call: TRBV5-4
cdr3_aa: CASSPDRLYGYTF
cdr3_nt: TGTGCCAGCAGCCCCGACAGGTTATATGGCTACACCTTC

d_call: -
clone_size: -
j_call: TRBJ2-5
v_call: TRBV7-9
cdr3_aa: CASSLDVFPGETQYF
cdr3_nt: TGTGCCAGCAGCTTAGATGTCTTCCCCGGGGAGACCCAGTACTTC

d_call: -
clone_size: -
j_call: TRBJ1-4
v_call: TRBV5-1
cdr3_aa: CASSLGPTNEKLFF
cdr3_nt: TGCGCCAGCAGCTTGGGCCCAACTAATGAAAAACTGTTTTTT

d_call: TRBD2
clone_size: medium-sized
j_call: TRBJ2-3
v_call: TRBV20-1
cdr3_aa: CSAMGRYDGGVDRHSLSTDTQYF
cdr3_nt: TGCAGTGCTATGGGGCGATATGACGGGGGGGTCGACCGGCACTCTTTAAGCACAGATACGCAGTATTTT

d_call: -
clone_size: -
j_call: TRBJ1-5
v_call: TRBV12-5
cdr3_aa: CASGLGAHVNQPQHF
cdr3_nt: TGTGCTAGTGGTTTGGGGGCCCACGTTAATCAGCCCCAGCATTTT

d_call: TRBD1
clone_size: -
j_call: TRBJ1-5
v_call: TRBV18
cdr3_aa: CASSPPGQGRNQPQHF
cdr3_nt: TGTGCCAGCTCACCACCGGGACAGGGGAGAAATCAGCCCCAGCATTTT

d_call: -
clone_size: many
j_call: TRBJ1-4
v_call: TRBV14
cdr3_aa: CASSQGVAANEKLFF
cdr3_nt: TGTGCCAGCAGCCAAGGAGTAGCGGCTAATGAAAAACTGTTTTTT

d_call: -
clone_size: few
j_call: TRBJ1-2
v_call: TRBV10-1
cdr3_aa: CASSESPTNYGYTF
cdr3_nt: TGCGCCAGCAGTGAGTCGCCAACCAACTATGGCTACACCTTC

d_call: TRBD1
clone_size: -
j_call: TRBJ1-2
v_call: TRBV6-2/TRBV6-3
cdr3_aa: CASSRTGGNYGYTF
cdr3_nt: TGTGCCAGCAGCCGGACAGGGGGGAACTATGGCTACACCTTC

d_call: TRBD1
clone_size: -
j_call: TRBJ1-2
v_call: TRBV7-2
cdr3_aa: CASSSGQANYGYTF
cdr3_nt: TGTGCCAGCAGCTCCGGACAGGCTAACTATGGCTACACCTTC

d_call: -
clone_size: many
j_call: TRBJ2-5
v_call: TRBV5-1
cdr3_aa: CASSLTETQYF
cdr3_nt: TGCGCCAGCAGCTTGACTGAGACCCAGTACTTC

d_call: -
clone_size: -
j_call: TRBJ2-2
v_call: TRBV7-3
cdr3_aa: CASSLTKTGELFF
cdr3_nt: TGTGCCAGCAGCTTAACGAAAACCGGGGAGCTGTTTTTT

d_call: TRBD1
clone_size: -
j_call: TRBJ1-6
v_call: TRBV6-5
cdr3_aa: CASRPDRGSYNSPLHF
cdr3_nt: TGTGCCAGCAGACCGGACAGGGGGTCCTATAATTCACCCCTCCACTTT

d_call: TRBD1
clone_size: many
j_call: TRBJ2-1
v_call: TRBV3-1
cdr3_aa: CASSQGTGRNEQFF
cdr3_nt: TGTGCCAGCAGCCAGGGGACAGGGCGCAATGAGCAGTTCTTC

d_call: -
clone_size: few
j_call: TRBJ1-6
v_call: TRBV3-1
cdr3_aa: CASSQDQPSLGSPLHF
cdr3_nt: TGTGCCAGCAGCCAAGACCAGCCGAGTCTCGGTTCACCCCTCCACTTT

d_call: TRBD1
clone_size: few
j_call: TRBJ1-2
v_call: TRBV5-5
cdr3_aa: CASSLGGFGYTF
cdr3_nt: TGTGCCAGCAGCTTAGGGGGCTTTGGCTACACCTTC

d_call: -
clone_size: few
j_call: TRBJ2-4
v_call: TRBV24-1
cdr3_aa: CATSDTGAQYF
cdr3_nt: TGTGCCACCAGTGATACAGGAGCACAGTACTTC

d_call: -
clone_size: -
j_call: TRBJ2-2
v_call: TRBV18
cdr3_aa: CASSPPMTGELFF
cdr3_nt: TGTGCCAGCTCACCACCAATGACCGGGGAGCTGTTTTTT